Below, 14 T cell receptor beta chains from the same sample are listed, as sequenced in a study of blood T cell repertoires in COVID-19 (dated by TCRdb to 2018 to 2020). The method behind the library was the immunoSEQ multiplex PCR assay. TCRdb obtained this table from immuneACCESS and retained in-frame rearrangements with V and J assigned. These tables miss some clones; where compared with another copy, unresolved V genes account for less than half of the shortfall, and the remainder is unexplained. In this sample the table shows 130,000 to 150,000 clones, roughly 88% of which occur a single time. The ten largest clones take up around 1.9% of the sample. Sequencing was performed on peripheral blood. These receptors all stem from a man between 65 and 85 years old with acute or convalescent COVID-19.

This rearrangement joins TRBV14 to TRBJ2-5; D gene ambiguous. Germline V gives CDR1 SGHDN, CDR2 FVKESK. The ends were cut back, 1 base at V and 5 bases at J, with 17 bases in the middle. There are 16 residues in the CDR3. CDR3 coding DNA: TGTGCCAGCAGCCAAGGGAACTTCATCGACATGGAGACCCAGTACTTC. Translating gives CASSQGNFIDMETQYF.

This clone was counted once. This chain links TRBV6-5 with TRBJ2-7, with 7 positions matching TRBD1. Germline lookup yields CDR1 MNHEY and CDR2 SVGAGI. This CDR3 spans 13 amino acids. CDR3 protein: CATRAGGGGEQYF. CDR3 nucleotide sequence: TGTGCAACGAGGGCAGGGGGTGGGGGCGAGCAGTACTTC.

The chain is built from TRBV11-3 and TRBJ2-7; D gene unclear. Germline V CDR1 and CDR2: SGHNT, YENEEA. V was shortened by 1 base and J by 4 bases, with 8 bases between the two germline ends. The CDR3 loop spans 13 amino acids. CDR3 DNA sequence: TGTGCCAGCAGCTTAGTGTCCGGGTACGAGCAGTACTTC. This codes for CASSLVSGYEQYF.

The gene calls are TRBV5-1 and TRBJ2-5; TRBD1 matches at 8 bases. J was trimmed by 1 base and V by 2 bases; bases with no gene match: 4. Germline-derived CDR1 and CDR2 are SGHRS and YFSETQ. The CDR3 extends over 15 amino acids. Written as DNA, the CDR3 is TGCGCCAGCAGCTTACTGACAGGGGCCCAAGAGACCCAGTACTTC. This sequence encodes CASSLLTGAQETQYF.

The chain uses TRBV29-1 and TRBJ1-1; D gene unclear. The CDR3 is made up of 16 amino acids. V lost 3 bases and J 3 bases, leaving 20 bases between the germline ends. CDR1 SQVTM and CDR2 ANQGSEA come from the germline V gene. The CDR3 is CSVDAGTRGGYTEAFF. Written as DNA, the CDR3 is TGCAGCGTTGACGCCGGCACTCGGGGTGGATACACTGAAGCTTTCTTT.

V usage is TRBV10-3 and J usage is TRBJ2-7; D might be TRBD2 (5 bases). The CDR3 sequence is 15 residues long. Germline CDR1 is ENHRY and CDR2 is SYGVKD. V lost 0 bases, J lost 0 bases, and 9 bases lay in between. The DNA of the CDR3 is TGTGCCATCAGTGAGTCGACGGGGAGCTCCTACGAGCAGTACTTC. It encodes CAISESTGSSYEQYF.

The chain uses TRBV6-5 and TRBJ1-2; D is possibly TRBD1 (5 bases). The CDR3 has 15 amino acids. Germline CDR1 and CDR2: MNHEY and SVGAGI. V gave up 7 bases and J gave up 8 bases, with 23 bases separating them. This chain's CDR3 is CASTQGGTGFEGYTF. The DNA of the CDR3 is TGTGCCAGCACTCAGGGTGGAACAGGTTTTGAGGGCTACACCTTC.

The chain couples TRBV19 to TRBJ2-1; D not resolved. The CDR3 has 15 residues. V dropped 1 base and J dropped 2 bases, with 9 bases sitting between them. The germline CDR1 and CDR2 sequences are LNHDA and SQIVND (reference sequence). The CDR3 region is CASSIAQVPYNEQFF. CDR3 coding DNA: TGTGCCAGTAGTATAGCTCAGGTACCCTACAATGAGCAGTTCTTC.

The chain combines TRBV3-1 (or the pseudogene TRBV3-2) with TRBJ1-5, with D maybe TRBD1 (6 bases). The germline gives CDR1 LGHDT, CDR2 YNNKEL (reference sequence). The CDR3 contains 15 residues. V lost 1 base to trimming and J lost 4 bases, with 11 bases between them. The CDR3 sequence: CASSQGSGVNQPQHF. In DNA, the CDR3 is TGTGCCAGCAGCCAAGGGTCAGGGGTGAATCAGCCCCAGCATTTT.

CDR3 nucleotides: TGTGCCAGCAGCCAACGCAAACAGGGGGTAAGGGAGACCCAGTACTTC. The encoded protein is CASSQRKQGVRETQYF. The chain employs TRBV3-1 (or the pseudogene TRBV3-2) and TRBJ2-5; the match to TRBD1 covers 8 bases. There are 16 residues in the CDR3. J gave up 5 bases and V 2 bases, and 10 bases lay outside the gene matches. The germline V gene encodes CDR1 LGHDT and CDR2 YNNKEL (reference sequence).

DNA for the CDR3: TGTGCCAGTAGTCCGGCCTCGACGTCAAGAGGGTTATATAATTCACCCCTCCACTTT. Protein: CASSPASTSRGLYNSPLHF. The rearrangement uses TRBV19 and TRBJ1-6; D not certain. The V gene's germline CDR1 is LNHDA and CDR2 SQIVND (reference sequence). Trimming pared 5 bases from V and 4 bases from J, leaving 24 bases between. The CDR3 has 19 amino acids.

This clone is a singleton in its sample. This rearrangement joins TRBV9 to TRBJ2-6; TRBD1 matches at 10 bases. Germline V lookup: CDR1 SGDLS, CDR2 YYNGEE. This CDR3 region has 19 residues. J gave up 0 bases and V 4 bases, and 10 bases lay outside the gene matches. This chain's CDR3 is CASSTLPGQGPSGANVLTF. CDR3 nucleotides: TGTGCCAGCAGCACACTCCCGGGACAGGGGCCCTCTGGGGCCAACGTCCTGACTTTC. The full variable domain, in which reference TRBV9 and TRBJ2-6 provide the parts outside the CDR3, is DSGVTQTPKHLITATGQRVTLRCSPRSGDLSVYWYQQSLDQGLQFLIQYYNGEERAKGNILERFSAQQFPDLHSELNLSSLELGDSALYFCASSTLPGQGPSGANVLTFGAGSRLTVL.

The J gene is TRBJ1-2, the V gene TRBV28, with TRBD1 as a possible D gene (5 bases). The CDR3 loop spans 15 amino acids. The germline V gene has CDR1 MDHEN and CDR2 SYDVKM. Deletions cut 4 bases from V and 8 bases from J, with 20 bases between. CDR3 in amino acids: CASSWVSRALSGYTF. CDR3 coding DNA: TGTGCCAGCAGTTGGGTTAGCAGGGCACTGAGCGGCTACACCTTC.

The CDR3 region has the DNA TGTGCCACCAGTGGAACGGGTGAGGTTACAGATACGCAGTATTTT. Amino acid sequence: CATSGTGEVTDTQYF. The gene calls are TRBV24-1 and TRBJ2-3; D is uncertain. Germline V gene data show CDR1 as KGHDR and CDR2 as SFDVKD. This CDR3 spans 15 amino acids. V shed 5 bases and J shed 3 bases, with 14 bases lying between them.